This T cell receptor beta chain was sequenced in a study of blood T cell repertoires in COVID-19. About the study: The United States, Italy and Spain were the sources of the acute and convalescent COVID-19 samples. Sample material is recorded as cDNA or gDNA derived from T cells, B-cell-depleted T cells, or PBMCs.

V was cut by 0 bases and J by 3 bases, with 10 bases left in between. CDR3 length: 15 amino acids. Germline values: CDR1 LGHNA, CDR2 YNFKEQ. In the original workflow: Amplification of reference gene primers was used by the study to estimate nucleated cell counts. Data came from immunoSEQ multiplex PCR; TCRdb stores just in-frame clones and leaves some out. For V, J and clone size, that table is used; D and trimming come from the DNA. This table holds about 140,000 clones, over 75% found once. The clonotype comes from a human donor in a cohort sampled during active COVID-19. The sequenced sample was peripheral blood. The V call is TRBV4-2, the J call TRBJ2-3; weak D call: TRBD2 (5 bases). The CDR3, as DNA: TGTGCCAGCAGCCAAGATCCTGGGGAGACAGATACGCAGTATTTT. Residues: CASSQDPGETDTQYF.